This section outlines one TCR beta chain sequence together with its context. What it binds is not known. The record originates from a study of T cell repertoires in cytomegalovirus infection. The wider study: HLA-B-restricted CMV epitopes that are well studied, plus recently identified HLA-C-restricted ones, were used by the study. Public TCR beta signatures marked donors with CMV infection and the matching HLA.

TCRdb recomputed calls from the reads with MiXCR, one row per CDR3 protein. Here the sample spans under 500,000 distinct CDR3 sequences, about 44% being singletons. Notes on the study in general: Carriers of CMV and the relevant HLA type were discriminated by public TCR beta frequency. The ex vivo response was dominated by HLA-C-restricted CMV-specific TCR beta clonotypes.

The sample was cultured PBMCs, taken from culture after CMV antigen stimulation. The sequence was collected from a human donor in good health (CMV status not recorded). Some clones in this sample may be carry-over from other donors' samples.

The CDR3 here is CASGHPGDEQFF. As DNA, the CDR3 is TGTGCCAGCGGCCACCCAGGGGATGAGCAGTTCTTC. This sequence joins TRBV6-1 and TRBJ2-1; weak D call: TRBD1 (6 bases). The CDR3 runs to 12 residues. Germline V CDR1 and CDR2: MNHNS, SASEGT. Trimming removed 8 bases at V and 8 bases at J, with 13 bases between.